Each of the 18 T cell receptor beta chains below was sequenced from the same sample in a study of patients and donors after allogeneic stem cell transplantation. A single record per CDR3 protein comes from TCRdb applying MiXCR to the RT-PCR reads. The sample lists 800,000 to 1,000,000 distinct CDR3 sequences, approximately 18% seen once, with around 6% in the top ten. Source material: blood, either unsorted or a sorted T cell fraction (not recorded which). These receptors all stem from a human donor who was either an allogeneic HSCT recipient or a stem cell or donor lymphocyte infusion donor (not recorded which). It is not recorded whose cells these are; they may come from a transplant donor.

The rearrangement links TRBV7-9 to TRBJ1-1; D ambiguous. V gave up 2 bases and J gave up 5 bases, with 18 bases separating them. Germline V gives CDR1 SEHNR, CDR2 FQNEAQ (reference sequence). The CDR3 is 16 residues long. For the CDR3, the DNA is TGTGCCAGCAGCTTACTAGGGAACGTTGCAAGGACTGAAGCTTTCTTT. Amino acids: CASSLLGNVARTEAFF.

V and J are TRBV12-3 or TRBV12-4 and TRBJ2-2; D is unresolved. V was clipped by 3 bases and J by 1 base, with 9 bases between them. This CDR3 comprises 15 residues. In DNA, the CDR3 is TGTGCCAGCAGTTTTACCCCACTGAACACCGGGGAGCTGTTTTTT. Its translation is CASSFTPLNTGELFF.

V gene TRBV20-1 combines with J gene TRBJ1-5; D remains ambiguous. The CDR3 runs 12 residues. The germline V gene has CDR1 DFQATT and CDR2 SNEGSKA (reference sequence). V lost 4 bases, J lost 1 base, and 5 bases lay in between. The CDR3 bases are TGCAGTGCTATCCGCAGCAATCAGCCCCAGCATTTT. Protein sequence: CSAIRSNQPQHF.

The J gene is TRBJ2-7, the V gene TRBV12-3 or TRBV12-4, with D perhaps assigned TRBD1 or TRBD2 (7 bases each). The CDR3 consists of 15 residues. V was cut by 5 bases and J by 3 bases, with 17 bases left in between. The chain's CDR3 is CASSQTRGGFYEQYF. CDR3 nucleotide sequence: TGTGCCAGCAGTCAAACCAGGGGGGGATTCTACGAGCAGTACTTC.

A few counts support this clonotype. The V call is TRBV24-1, the J call TRBJ2-3; D gene unclear. CDR3 length: 13 amino acids. Germline V gene lookup returns CDR1 KGHDR and CDR2 SFDVKD. The ends were cut back, 9 bases at V and 0 bases at J, with 9 bases in the middle. The CDR3 loop reads CATRTPSTDTQYF. CDR3 bases: TGTGCCACCCGGACGCCTAGCACAGATACGCAGTATTTT.

This clonotype turned up a few times. V is TRBV24-1 and J is TRBJ2-1; D is ambiguous. Germline CDR1 and CDR2: KGHDR and SFDVKD. Trimming removed 1 base from V and 12 bases from J, with 9 bases in between. CDR3 length: 12 amino acids. The CDR3 spells CATSDFDGMQFF. Written as DNA, the CDR3 is TGTGCCACCAGTGATTTCGACGGAATGCAGTTCTTC.

The chain has TRBV7-9 and TRBJ2-2; 8 bases fit TRBD1. The CDR3 loop spans 17 amino acids. Germline CDR1 reads SEHNR; CDR2 reads FQNEAQ (reference sequence). V was clipped by 4 bases and J by 5 bases; unmatched bases: 12. CDR3 sequence: CASSSLIQGETTGELFF. In DNA form, the CDR3 reads TGTGCCAGCAGCTCCCTTATACAGGGGGAAACGACCGGGGAGCTGTTTTTT.

In nucleotides, the CDR3 is TGCAGCGTTGGTGGTTCGGGAGCTAACACTGAAGCTTTCTTT. Translation gives CSVGGSGANTEAFF. The V and J genes are TRBV29-1 and TRBJ1-1, with unresolved D. Germline V CDR1 and CDR2: SQVTM, ANQGSEA. The CDR3 covers 14 residues. V gave up 4 bases and J gave up 2 bases, with 14 bases separating them.

This clonotype has just a few counts. At one end, the junction sequence differs from germline, possibly due to a read error. The V gene is TRBV7-8, the J gene TRBJ2-7; 9 nucleotides align to TRBD1. There are 16 residues in the CDR3. Germline lookup yields CDR1 SGHVS and CDR2 FQNEAQ. Written as DNA, the CDR3 is TGTGCCAGCAGCTTTTTAGTAGACAGGGGGAGAGACGAACAGTACTTC. Translating gives CASSFLVDRGRDEQYF.

This clonotype was counted at least ten times. The J gene is TRBJ1-1, the V gene TRBV20-1; tentatively, D is TRBD1 (5 bases). V was cut by 1 base and J by 0 bases, with 15 bases left in between. Germline lookup yields CDR1 DFQATT and CDR2 SNEGSKA (reference sequence). CDR3 length equals 16 residues. CDR3 bases: TGCAGTGCTAGAGGTACCCCACGGGGGATGAACACTGAAGCTTTCTTT. It codes for CSARGTPRGMNTEAFF.

The rearrangement links TRBV5-1 to TRBJ2-1; 13 bases fit TRBD2. The germline V gene has CDR1 SGHRS and CDR2 YFSETQ. The V and J ends lost 4 bases and 7 bases, in that order; junction bases with no gene match: 5. There are 15 residues in the CDR3. The CDR3 sequence is CASSMGLAGLNEQFF. The CDR3 DNA reads as TGCGCCAGCAGCATGGGACTAGCGGGACTAAATGAGCAGTTCTTC.

This clonotype appeared a single time. V is TRBV7-9 and J is TRBJ2-1; 8 nucleotides match TRBD1. The V and J ends lost 6 bases and 7 bases, in that order; junction bases with no gene match: 11. Germline V gene lookup returns CDR1 SEHNR and CDR2 FQNEAQ (reference sequence). The CDR3 length is 15 residues. The DNA for the CDR3 is TGTGCCAGCAGTCCCCGGGACAGGTTAATAAATGAGCAGTTCTTC. This sequence encodes CASSPRDRLINEQFF.

Only a few counts were recorded for this clonotype. The rearrangement links TRBV6-7 to TRBJ1-2; D gene ambiguous. TRBV6-7 has ORF status, its function being uncertain. The germline V and J ends were trimmed by 7 bases and 0 bases, with 6 bases remaining between them. CDR3 length: 12 residues. DNA of the CDR3: TGTGCCAGCAATTGGTCTAACTATGGCTACACCTTC. Residues: CASNWSNYGYTF.

This clonotype has ten or more counts. The V and J genes are TRBV20-1 and TRBJ2-1; no clear D gene. CDR1 and CDR2 from the germline V gene are DFQATT and SNEGSKA (reference sequence). CDR3 length equals 14 residues. The V end lost 0 bases, the J end lost 4 bases, and 10 bases lay between the germline ends. The CDR3 DNA reads TGCAGTGCTAGAGATCTGGCAGCTTACAATGAGCAGTTCTTC. This gives the protein CSARDLAAYNEQFF.

The chain combines TRBV12-3 or TRBV12-4 with TRBJ1-2, with 7 bases that match TRBD1. The CDR3 covers 15 residues. V lost 1 base to trimming and J lost 3 bases; unmatched junction nucleotides: 5. CDR3 nucleotides: TGTGCCAGCAGTTTAGGGTTCAGGGGGGACTATGGCTACACCTTC. It codes for CASSLGFRGDYGYTF.

This clonotype was counted only a few times. The rearrangement joins TRBV12-3 or TRBV12-4 to TRBJ1-2; D is possibly TRBD1 (6 bases). This CDR3 region has 15 residues. The germline V and J ends were trimmed by 3 bases and 4 bases, with 15 bases remaining between them. The CDR3 sequence is CASSLRTDISYGYTF. Written as DNA, the CDR3 is TGTGCCAGCAGTTTGCGGACAGACATTAGCTATGGCTACACCTTC.

This clonotype was counted between two and nine times. CDR3 in DNA: TGTGCCAGCAGTTACCGGACAGGGATTACTGAAGCTTTCTTT. It encodes CASSYRTGITEAFF. This sequence joins TRBV6-5 and TRBJ1-1, with 8 bases aligning to TRBD1. The CDR3 covers 14 residues. The ends lost 2 bases at V and 5 bases at J; junction bases unmatched: 4. Germline values: CDR1 MNHEY, CDR2 SVGAGI.

On this clonotype itself: Relative to the germline gene, one junction end is altered; a read error may explain this. The V and J genes are TRBV20-1 and TRBJ2-2; 8 bases align to TRBD1. The CDR3 runs 14 residues. Germline CDR1 is DFQATT and CDR2 is SNEGSKA (reference sequence). CDR3: CSVRPTGVGGELFF. Here the CDR3 DNA reads TGCAGTGTTAGACCGACAGGGGTCGGCGGGGAGCTGTTTTTT.